This T cell receptor (beta chain) is drawn from a study of T cell responses to AZD1222 COVID-19 vaccine. Study conclusions and caveats: Along spike, vaccine-associated CD4 TCRs were found throughout, with dominance at 160-218 and 743-854. Two AZD1222 administrations were followed by greater Spike-specific TCR breadth and depth. Only a handful of AZD1222 recipients, roughly 6 in all, had baseline seropositivity. Donors, mostly white British, included more females; clonal diversity was possibly underestimated.

Data came from immunoSEQ multiplex PCR; TCRdb stores just in-frame clones and leaves some out. The repertoire holds 140,000 to 150,000 clones, with roughly 88% as singletons. In germline, CDR1 is SGHRS, CDR2 YFSETQ. Trimming took 0 bases from V and 6 from J; bases not matched to a gene: 8. This CDR3 has 16 residues. As concerns this clone: Its target is unknown.

V usage is TRBV5-1 and J usage is TRBJ1-5; 8 positions match TRBD1. The source is an adult in good health. Specimen: peripheral blood, collected on day 0 of AZD1222 vaccination. CDR3 nucleotides: TGCGCCAGCAGCTTGGGATCAGGGGGCCGAAGTCAGCCCCAGCATTTT. Amino acids: CASSLGSGGRSQPQHF.